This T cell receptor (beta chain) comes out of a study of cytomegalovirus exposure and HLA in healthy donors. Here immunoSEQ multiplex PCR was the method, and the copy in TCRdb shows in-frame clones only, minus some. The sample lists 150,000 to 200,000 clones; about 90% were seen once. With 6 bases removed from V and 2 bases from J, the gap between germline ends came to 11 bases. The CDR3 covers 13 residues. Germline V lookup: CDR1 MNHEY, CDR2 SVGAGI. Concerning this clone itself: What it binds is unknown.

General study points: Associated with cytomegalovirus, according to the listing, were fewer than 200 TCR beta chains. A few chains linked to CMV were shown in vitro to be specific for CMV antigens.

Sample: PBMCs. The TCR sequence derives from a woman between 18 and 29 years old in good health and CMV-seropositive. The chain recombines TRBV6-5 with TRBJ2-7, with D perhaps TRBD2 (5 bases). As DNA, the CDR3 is TGTGCCAGCAGAAAGACGGGGACCTACGAGCAGTACTTC. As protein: CASRKTGTYEQYF.